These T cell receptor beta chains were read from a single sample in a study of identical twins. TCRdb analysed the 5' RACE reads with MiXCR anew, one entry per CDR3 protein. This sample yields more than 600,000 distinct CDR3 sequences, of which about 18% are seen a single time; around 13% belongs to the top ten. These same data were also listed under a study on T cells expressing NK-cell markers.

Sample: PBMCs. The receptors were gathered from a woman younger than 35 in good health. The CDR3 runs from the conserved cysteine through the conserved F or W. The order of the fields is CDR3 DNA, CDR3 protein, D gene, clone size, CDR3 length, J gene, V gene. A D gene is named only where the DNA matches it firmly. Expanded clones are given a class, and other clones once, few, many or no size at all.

DNA: TGTGCCACGCAGTCGGGGGGCAGCACAGATACGCAGTATTTT
CDR3: CATQSGGSTDTQYF
D: .
size: .
length: 14
J: TRBJ2-3
V: TRBV10-3

DNA: TGCAGCGTCTCACCCGGAGGGACGGCCGACGAGCAGTACTTC
CDR3: CSVSPGGTADEQYF
D: .
size: few
length: 14
J: TRBJ2-7
V: TRBV29-1

DNA: TGCAGTGCCATAGCGAGGGACGGAAGTCTCACAGATACGCAGTATTTT
CDR3: CSAIARDGSLTDTQYF
D: .
size: many
length: 16
J: TRBJ2-3
V: TRBV20-1

DNA: TGTGCCAGCAGTGCCTTTAGCGGGGGGCCCAACACCGGGGAGCTGTTTTTT
CDR3: CASSAFSGGPNTGELFF
D: TRBD2
size: .
length: 17
J: TRBJ2-2
V: TRBV12-3/TRBV12-4

DNA: TGTGCCAGCAGTTTATACGGGGGGTTGGGACAGCCCCAGCATTTT
CDR3: CASSLYGGLGQPQHF
D: .
size: few
length: 15
J: TRBJ1-5
V: TRBV12-3/TRBV12-4

DNA: TGTGCCAGCAGCTTAGCGTTTACGGGTAGCCAGGTTGAGCAGTTCTTC
CDR3: CASSLAFTGSQVEQFF
D: .
size: few
length: 16
J: TRBJ2-1
V: TRBV7-2

DNA: TGCGCCAGCAGCTTGGGATGGGGGCTTGATGAAAAACTGTTTTTT
CDR3: CASSLGWGLDEKLFF
D: .
size: few
length: 15
J: TRBJ1-4
V: TRBV5-1

DNA: TGCGCCAGCAGCCAGGGGTCGGCCTACGAGCAGTACTTC
CDR3: CASSQGSAYEQYF
D: .
size: few
length: 13
J: TRBJ2-7
V: TRBV4-3

DNA: TGTGCCACCAGGAACCGGGACAGGGTTTACAATGAGCAGTTCTTC
CDR3: CATRNRDRVYNEQFF
D: TRBD1
size: few
length: 15
J: TRBJ2-1
V: TRBV15

DNA: TGTGCCAGCAGCTTTAGTAGATCCTACAATGAGCAGTTCTTC
CDR3: CASSFSRSYNEQFF
D: .
size: .
length: 14
J: TRBJ2-1
V: TRBV6-1

DNA: TGTGCCAGCAGCGGCGGACTAGCCGAAGGCGGGACCCAGTACTTC
CDR3: CASSGGLAEGGTQYF
D: TRBD2
size: .
length: 15
J: TRBJ2-5
V: TRBV3-1

DNA: TGTGCCAGCAGACGAGAACGGGGGTTTAGCACAGATACGCAGTATTTT
CDR3: CASRRERGFSTDTQYF
D: .
size: few
length: 16
J: TRBJ2-3
V: TRBV2

DNA: TGTGCCAGCAGCTTAGTTGCAGTTACCATCACAGATACGCAGTATTTT
CDR3: CASSLVAVTITDTQYF
D: .
size: few
length: 16
J: TRBJ2-3
V: TRBV7-2

DNA: TGTGCCAGCAGTCCGACAGGAGGGCGCAATGAGCAGTTCTTC
CDR3: CASSPTGGRNEQFF
D: .
size: few
length: 14
J: TRBJ2-1
V: TRBV9

DNA: TGCAGTGCTAGAGGGTTCGGGGCCACAGATACGCAGTATTTT
CDR3: CSARGFGATDTQYF
D: .
size: .
length: 14
J: TRBJ2-3
V: TRBV20-1

DNA: TGCGCCAGCAGCTCCTCCGGACAGCAAGAGACCCAGTACTTC
CDR3: CASSSSGQQETQYF
D: .
size: .
length: 14
J: TRBJ2-5
V: TRBV5-1

DNA: TGCAGTGCTAGTAGGCAGGGCGGCTATGGCTACACCTTC
CDR3: CSASRQGGYGYTF
D: .
size: .
length: 13
J: TRBJ1-2
V: TRBV20-1

DNA: TGTGCCAGCAGTTACTCGAGCACGGGGGTCGATGAGCAGTTCTTC
CDR3: CASSYSSTGVDEQFF
D: .
size: .
length: 15
J: TRBJ2-1
V: TRBV6-2/TRBV6-3

DNA: TGCAGTGCCCAAGCGGGGGCTTACAATGAGCAGTTCTTC
CDR3: CSAQAGAYNEQFF
D: TRBD2
size: medium-sized
length: 13
J: TRBJ2-1
V: TRBV20-1

DNA: TGTGCCACCAGTGATTCCAGCCTAGCTGGCGACTACGAGCAGTACTTC
CDR3: CATSDSSLAGDYEQYF
D: .
size: few
length: 16
J: TRBJ2-7
V: TRBV24-1

DNA: TGTGCCAGCAGCGCCAACCTTAGGTCTGAAGCTTTCTTT
CDR3: CASSANLRSEAFF
D: .
size: .
length: 13
J: TRBJ1-1
V: TRBV7-2

DNA: TGCAGTGCTAGAACAGGCTATGGCTACACCTTC
CDR3: CSARTGYGYTF
D: .
size: many
length: 11
J: TRBJ1-2
V: TRBV20-1

DNA: TGTGCCAGCAGCCACCCTGAGCCGACCCCTTGGGAGACCCAGTACTTC
CDR3: CASSHPEPTPWETQYF
D: .
size: few
length: 16
J: TRBJ2-5
V: TRBV12-3/TRBV12-4

DNA: TGTGCCAGCAAAGAGGAGTGGACCGGGGAGCTGTTTTTT
CDR3: CASKEEWTGELFF
D: .
size: .
length: 13
J: TRBJ2-2
V: TRBV2

DNA: TGCAGTGCTAGAGATTGGGGGGCCTCCTACGAGCAGTACTTC
CDR3: CSARDWGASYEQYF
D: .
size: few
length: 14
J: TRBJ2-7
V: TRBV20-1

DNA: TGTGCCATCAGTGAGTTGAGACCCGGGGGCACAGATACGCAGTATTTT
CDR3: CAISELRPGGTDTQYF
D: .
size: few
length: 16
J: TRBJ2-3
V: TRBV10-3

DNA: TGTGCCAGCAGCCCCGGGGGCGGAATCTACAATGAGCAGTTCTTC
CDR3: CASSPGGGIYNEQFF
D: .
size: .
length: 15
J: TRBJ2-1
V: TRBV7-2

DNA: TGTGCCAGCAGCTTAGCGTTTGGGATGGAGACCCAGTACTTC
CDR3: CASSLAFGMETQYF
D: .
size: .
length: 14
J: TRBJ2-5
V: TRBV7-9

DNA: TGTGCCAGCAGCCACAGGGGTACGCAGTATTTT
CDR3: CASSHRGTQYF
D: TRBD1
size: .
length: 11
J: TRBJ2-3
V: TRBV5-6

DNA: TGCGCTTCAGGGCGAAGCGTACTAGGATCTGTTAACACCGGGGAGCTGTTTTTT
CDR3: CASGRSVLGSVNTGELFF
D: .
size: .
length: 18
J: TRBJ2-2
V: TRBV20-1

DNA: TGTGCCAGCAGCTTGGCAGGGGGTACGGGCTACACCTTC
CDR3: CASSLAGGTGYTF
D: TRBD1
size: .
length: 13
J: TRBJ1-2
V: TRBV5-4

DNA: TGTGCCAGCAGCCCACCTTTCGGGAGCGTAGGCACCGGGGAGCTGTTTTTT
CDR3: CASSPPFGSVGTGELFF
D: .
size: .
length: 17
J: TRBJ2-2
V: TRBV4-2

DNA: TGCGCCAGCAGCTTGCGAGGACAGGGGGTCTCACCCCTCCACTTT
CDR3: CASSLRGQGVSPLHF
D: TRBD1
size: .
length: 15
J: TRBJ1-6
V: TRBV5-1

DNA: TGCAGTGCTAGGGAGAGCACAGATACGCAGTATTTT
CDR3: CSARESTDTQYF
D: .
size: many
length: 12
J: TRBJ2-3
V: TRBV20-1

DNA: TGTGCCAGCAGTTTCCGGGACAGGGGCTATGGCTACACCTTC
CDR3: CASSFRDRGYGYTF
D: TRBD1
size: .
length: 14
J: TRBJ1-2
V: TRBV12-3/TRBV12-4

DNA: TGTGCCAGCAGTTCCGCGCAGCCCCAGCATTTT
CDR3: CASSSAQPQHF
D: .
size: few
length: 11
J: TRBJ1-5
V: TRBV12-3/TRBV12-4

DNA: TGTGCCAGCAGGGGGACGATCTATCAGCCCCAGCATTTT
CDR3: CASRGTIYQPQHF
D: .
size: .
length: 13
J: TRBJ1-5
V: TRBV2

DNA: TGTGCCAGCAGTGATCGGGGCGGGCCAGCTTTCTTT
CDR3: CASSDRGGPAFF
D: .
size: few
length: 12
J: TRBJ1-1
V: TRBV25-1

DNA: TGTGCCAGCAGTCACGGGGGCCCAAAGCAGTACTTC
CDR3: CASSHGGPKQYF
D: .
size: .
length: 12
J: TRBJ2-7
V: TRBV27

DNA: TGCAGCGTTCAGGACAGGGAGGACCCTCAGTTCTTC
CDR3: CSVQDREDPQFF
D: TRBD1
size: many
length: 12
J: TRBJ2-1
V: TRBV29-1

DNA: TGCAGTGCTAGAGTAGTCGGGGGATCGGAGCAGTACTTC
CDR3: CSARVVGGSEQYF
D: .
size: many
length: 13
J: TRBJ2-7
V: TRBV20-1

DNA: TGCGCCAGCAGCTTGGCGTCAGGCTTGAACACTGAAGCTTTCTTT
CDR3: CASSLASGLNTEAFF
D: .
size: .
length: 15
J: TRBJ1-1
V: TRBV5-1

DNA: TGTGCCAGCAGTTACAAATTCTTCTCCTACAATGAGCAGTTCTTC
CDR3: CASSYKFFSYNEQFF
D: .
size: few
length: 15
J: TRBJ2-1
V: TRBV6-2/TRBV6-3

DNA: TGCGCCAGCAGCCAAGGGCACGGCGGCGGGGAGCTGTTTTTT
CDR3: CASSQGHGGGELFF
D: .
size: .
length: 14
J: TRBJ2-2
V: TRBV4-1

DNA: TGCGCCAGCAGTATCTCAGCTAACTATGGCTACACCTTC
CDR3: CASSISANYGYTF
D: .
size: .
length: 13
J: TRBJ1-2
V: TRBV10-1

DNA: TGCGCCAGCAGCTTGGTGGCGGCCTCTGGGGCCAACGTCCTGACTTTC
CDR3: CASSLVAASGANVLTF
D: .
size: .
length: 16
J: TRBJ2-6
V: TRBV5-1

DNA: TGCGCCAGCAGCTTGCTGGAAGGGTACGAGCAGTACTTC
CDR3: CASSLLEGYEQYF
D: .
size: few
length: 13
J: TRBJ2-7
V: TRBV5-1

DNA: TGTGCCAGTAGTAAACAGGGTTACCCTGGGGCCAACGTCCTGACTTTC
CDR3: CASSKQGYPGANVLTF
D: .
size: .
length: 16
J: TRBJ2-6
V: TRBV19

DNA: TGCGCCTCGTCGGGGACGCTTGCCACCGGGGAGCTGTTTTTT
CDR3: CASSGTLATGELFF
D: .
size: .
length: 14
J: TRBJ2-2
V: TRBV5-1

DNA: TGTGCCAGCGGACTGGGCGGGAGGGGAAACACCGGGGAGCTGTTTTTT
CDR3: CASGLGGRGNTGELFF
D: TRBD2
size: once
length: 16
J: TRBJ2-2
V: TRBV9

DNA: TGCAGCGTTGGAGCCGGGACAGATTACGAGCAGTACTTC
CDR3: CSVGAGTDYEQYF
D: TRBD1
size: few
length: 13
J: TRBJ2-7
V: TRBV29-1

DNA: TGTGCCAGCAGTTTCCTACAGGGGGCGGCCTACGAGCAGTACTTC
CDR3: CASSFLQGAAYEQYF
D: TRBD1
size: .
length: 15
J: TRBJ2-7
V: TRBV27

DNA: TGCAGTGCCCCCTCCTCGGTTGGGGGGGAAACCGGGCAGTACTTC
CDR3: CSAPSSVGGETGQYF
D: TRBD2
size: .
length: 15
J: TRBJ2-7
V: TRBV20-1

DNA: TGCAGTGCTAGAGATCGGCTAGCGGGGGGCGGGGGCGAGCAGTACTTC
CDR3: CSARDRLAGGGGEQYF
D: TRBD2
size: .
length: 16
J: TRBJ2-7
V: TRBV20-1

DNA: TGTGCCAGCAGTTCCGCCCTCGGGCCCTTC
CDR3: CASSSALGPF
D: .
size: few
length: 10
J: TRBJ2-1
V: TRBV6-1

DNA: TGTGCCAGCAGCTCGGGACAGGGGAGGAGAGAGCAGTACTTC
CDR3: CASSSGQGRREQYF
D: TRBD1
size: few
length: 14
J: TRBJ2-7
V: TRBV5-6